Listed below are T cell receptor beta chains from one sample, sequenced in a study of response to subunit inactivated influenza vaccine. One entry per CDR3 protein, called by TCRdb with MiXCR from the RT-PCR reads. In the table there are 700,000 to 800,000 distinct CDR3 sequences, around 20% of which are singletons. Sequenced material: PBMCs from blood, taken around 5 days after vaccination. These receptors were collected from a man aged 50-60 years who received an inactivated influenza vaccine. CDR3s include the opening cysteine and the closing phenylalanine or tryptophan. The D gene is left open where the match is weak. The size field is filled for only some rows; it gives once, few, many or a size class.

v_gene,d_gene,abundance,j_gene,len,CDR3nt,CDR3aa
TRBV5-1,NA,NA,TRBJ2-6,15,TGCGCCAGCAGCTTGGCCACAGCTGGGGCCAACGTCCTGACTTTC,CASSLATAGANVLTF
TRBV29-1,NA,NA,TRBJ1-2,9,TGCAGCGTTGATGGTGGCTACACCTTC,CSVDGGYTF
TRBV20-1,TRBD1,few,TRBJ2-3,15,TGCAGTGCCAACGGGGACAGGGTGGGCACAGATACGCAGTATTTT,CSANGDRVGTDTQYF
TRBV20-1,NA,NA,TRBJ2-5,13,TGCAGTCCGGCGGGCCGGTACCAAGAGACCCAGTACTTC,CSPAGRYQETQYF
TRBV30,TRBD2,NA,TRBJ2-1,15,TGTGCCTGGAGTTCGCTCGGGAGGCCCCTAAATGAGCAGTTCTTC,CAWSSLGRPLNEQFF
TRBV12-3/TRBV12-4,TRBD2,many,TRBJ2-1,15,TGTGCCAGCAGTGTTAGCGGGAGAGGAGTCGATGAGCAGTTCTTC,CASSVSGRGVDEQFF
TRBV7-9,NA,few,TRBJ1-2,14,TGTGCCAGCAGCTCCAGTGGCAGCGGCTATGGCTACACCTTC,CASSSSGSGYGYTF
TRBV4-1,TRBD1,few,TRBJ1-2,15,TGCGCCAGCAGCCAGGGCCGAGGGGGCTCCCATGGCTACACCTTC,CASSQGRGGSHGYTF
TRBV5-1,TRBD2,few,TRBJ2-1,18,TGCGCCAGCAGCTTGGTTGGACTAGCGGGAGGCCCATACAATGAGCAGTTCTTC,CASSLVGLAGGPYNEQFF
TRBV12-3/TRBV12-4,NA,NA,TRBJ2-3,15,TGTGCCAGCAGATACGAGAGGGGATTCACAGATACGCAGTATTTT,CASRYERGFTDTQYF
TRBV6-1,NA,few,TRBJ1-4,13,TGTGCCAGCCGCTATCTGTCGGGGGAAAAACTGTTTTTT,CASRYLSGEKLFF
TRBV28,TRBD1,few,TRBJ1-2,16,TGTGCCAGCAGTTTATTCTCCCCGGGACAGGGGTATGGCTACACCTTC,CASSLFSPGQGYGYTF
TRBV5-1,TRBD1,many,TRBJ2-1,15,TGCGCCAGCAGCTTGTATGGACAGGGAAGCGATGAGCAGTTCTTC,CASSLYGQGSDEQFF
TRBV7-3,TRBD2,NA,TRBJ2-1,15,TGTGCCAGCAGCTTAAAAGCGGGGCCTTACAATGAGCAGTTCTTC,CASSLKAGPYNEQFF
TRBV29-1,NA,few,TRBJ2-2,12,TGCAGCGGGTTGGGGCGGGGCGGGGAGCTGTTTTTT,CSGLGRGGELFF
TRBV5-1,TRBD2,many,TRBJ2-7,15,TGCGCCAGCAGCTTGACTAGCGGGGCAACCTACGAGCAGTACTTC,CASSLTSGATYEQYF
TRBV12-3/TRBV12-4,NA,NA,TRBJ2-3,16,TGTGCCAGCAGTTTACTTACCGGGAGTGGCACAGATACGCAGTATTTT,CASSLLTGSGTDTQYF
TRBV12-3/TRBV12-4,NA,NA,TRBJ1-1,14,TGTGCCAGCAGTCCCGGCGGTGGAGGCACTGAAGCTTTCTTT,CASSPGGGGTEAFF
TRBV20-1,TRBD1,NA,TRBJ1-1,14,TGCAGTGCTAGTGACAGGGCCAGCTGGGATGAAGCTTTCTTT,CSASDRASWDEAFF
TRBV11-3,TRBD2,NA,TRBJ2-1,16,TGTGCCAGCAGCCACGGACTAGCGGGATTAGGTAATGAGCAGTTCTTC,CASSHGLAGLGNEQFF
TRBV3-1,TRBD2,few,TRBJ2-5,18,TGTGCCAGCAGCCAAGCCCTACCCCTAGCGGAGGGAGGGGAGACCCAGTACTTC,CASSQALPLAEGGETQYF
TRBV20-1,NA,many,TRBJ2-1,17,TGCAGTGCTAGAGATAGGAGGATCACCACCTCCTACAATGAGCAGTTCTTC,CSARDRRITTSYNEQFF
TRBV27,TRBD1,NA,TRBJ2-2,14,TGTGCCAGCAGTACGACAGGGTTTCCCGGGGAGCTGTTTTTT,CASSTTGFPGELFF
TRBV7-8,NA,NA,TRBJ2-1,15,TGTGCCAGCAGCTTAGAGGTGGTTTCCTACAATGAGCAGTTCTTC,CASSLEVVSYNEQFF
TRBV12-3/TRBV12-4,TRBD2,NA,TRBJ2-3,17,TGTGCCAGCAGTCGTCTGGGGGCTAGCGGGGCCAGGGATACGCAGTATTTT,CASSRLGASGARDTQYF
TRBV7-2,TRBD2,NA,TRBJ2-6,17,TGTGCCAGCAGCTTAGGAAGGACTAGCGCTGGGGCCAACGTCCTGACTTTC,CASSLGRTSAGANVLTF
TRBV7-2,TRBD1,few,TRBJ2-1,14,TGTGCCAGCAGGGGACAGGGGACTTACAATGAGCAGTTCTTC,CASRGQGTYNEQFF
TRBV20-1,NA,few,TRBJ1-2,12,TGCAGTGCCGGACCGGGAAACTATGGCTACACCTTC,CSAGPGNYGYTF
TRBV5-1,TRBD2,NA,TRBJ2-2,15,TGCGCCAGCAGCAAAGGACTAGCGGCCACCGGGGAGCTGTTTTTT,CASSKGLAATGELFF
TRBV7-2,TRBD1,many,TRBJ2-1,12,TGTGCCAGCAGCTTAGGGGGACAGCTGCAGTTCTTC,CASSLGGQLQFF
TRBV15,TRBD2,once,TRBJ2-5,16,TGTGCCACCAGTCATCCGGGACTAGCTGTTTCAGAGACCCAGTACTTC,CATSHPGLAVSETQYF
TRBV6-2/TRBV6-3,NA,few,TRBJ1-4,12,TGTGCCAGCAGTTACAAGAATGAAAAACTGTTTTTT,CASSYKNEKLFF
TRBV20-1,TRBD2,few,TRBJ2-3,16,TGCAGTGCTCCCTCCGGGACTAGCGGGAGGGCAGATACGCAGTATTTT,CSAPSGTSGRADTQYF
TRBV21-1,NA,once,TRBJ2-2,17,TGTGCCAGCAGCAGGGGGGGGACTAGCGGGAACACCGGGGAGCTGTTTTTT,CASSRGGTSGNTGELFF
TRBV5-4,NA,few,TRBJ1-2,13,TGTGCCAGCAGCGACCCCGCTTCGGGTGGCTACACCTTC,CASSDPASGGYTF
TRBV20-1,TRBD2,few,TRBJ2-1,16,TGCAGTGCTAGAGATCGGGGCGGGGGGGTCTACAATGAGCAGTTCTTC,CSARDRGGGVYNEQFF
TRBV5-1,TRBD1,NA,TRBJ2-7,16,TGCGCCAGCAGCTTGGACAGGGGGCAAGCGGGATACGAGCAGTACTTC,CASSLDRGQAGYEQYF
TRBV24-1,NA,NA,TRBJ2-5,14,TGTGCCACCAGTGACGGCCGGTGGACGGAGACCCAGTACTTC,CATSDGRWTETQYF
TRBV24-1,NA,NA,TRBJ2-2,13,TGTGCCACCATGGACTTGAACACCGGGGAGCTGTTTTTT,CATMDLNTGELFF
TRBV5-1,TRBD2,many,TRBJ2-7,15,TGCGCCAGCAGCCTCACTCAGGGAGGGTTCCACGAGCAGTACTTC,CASSLTQGGFHEQYF
TRBV11-2,NA,few,TRBJ1-6,14,TGTGCCAGCAGCGCCACAGGGTACAATTCACCCCTCCACTTT,CASSATGYNSPLHF
TRBV5-1,TRBD2,few,TRBJ2-7,15,TGCGCCAGCAGCCCCCAAGCGGGAGGGCCTTCCGAGCAGTACTTC,CASSPQAGGPSEQYF
TRBV20-1,TRBD2,few,TRBJ2-3,15,TGCAGTGCTAGAGATTTCGGGGGGGCCACAGATACGCAGTATTTT,CSARDFGGATDTQYF
TRBV20-1,NA,few,TRBJ2-7,12,TGCAGTGCTAGAATAAGCGGCTACGAGCAGTACTTC,CSARISGYEQYF
TRBV5-1,TRBD2,NA,TRBJ2-1,16,TGCGCCAGCAGCTTGGAGGCTAGCGGGGACCTAGGTGAGCAGTTCTTC,CASSLEASGDLGEQFF
TRBV27,NA,NA,TRBJ2-1,17,TGTGCCAGCAGTTCCCTCACCTTTGTTGGGGCAAACAATGAGCAGTTCTTC,CASSSLTFVGANNEQFF
TRBV7-9,NA,few,TRBJ2-3,14,TGTGCCAGCACCCCGCCCAACCATAGAGATACGCAGTATTTT,CASTPPNHRDTQYF
TRBV19,NA,NA,TRBJ2-1,14,TGTGCCAGTAGTCCCCGTGGGGTGTCCAATGAGCAGTTCTTC,CASSPRGVSNEQFF
TRBV12-3/TRBV12-4,NA,NA,TRBJ2-7,14,TGTGCCAGCAGTAACCCCGGAGGGCCGTACGAGCAGTACTTC,CASSNPGGPYEQYF
TRBV7-2,TRBD1,few,TRBJ2-4,16,TGTGCCAGCAGCTACACCGGGACAGGCGTTGGGTTACTTCAGTACTTC,CASSYTGTGVGLLQYF